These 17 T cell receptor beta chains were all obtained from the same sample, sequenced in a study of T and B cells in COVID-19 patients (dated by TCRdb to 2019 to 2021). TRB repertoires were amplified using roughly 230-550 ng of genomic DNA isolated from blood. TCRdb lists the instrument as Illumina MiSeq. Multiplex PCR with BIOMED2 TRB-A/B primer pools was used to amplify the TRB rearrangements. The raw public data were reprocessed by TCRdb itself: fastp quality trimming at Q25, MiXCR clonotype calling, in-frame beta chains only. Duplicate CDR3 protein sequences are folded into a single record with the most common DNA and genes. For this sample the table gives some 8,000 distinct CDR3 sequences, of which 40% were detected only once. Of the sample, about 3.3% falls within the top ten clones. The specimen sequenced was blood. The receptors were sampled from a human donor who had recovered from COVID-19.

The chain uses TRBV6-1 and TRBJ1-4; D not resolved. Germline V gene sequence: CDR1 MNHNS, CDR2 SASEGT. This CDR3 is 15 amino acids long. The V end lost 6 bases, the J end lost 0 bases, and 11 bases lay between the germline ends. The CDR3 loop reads CASSPRDPTNEKLFF. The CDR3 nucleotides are TGTGCCAGCAGCCCGAGGGATCCAACTAATGAAAAACTGTTTTTT.

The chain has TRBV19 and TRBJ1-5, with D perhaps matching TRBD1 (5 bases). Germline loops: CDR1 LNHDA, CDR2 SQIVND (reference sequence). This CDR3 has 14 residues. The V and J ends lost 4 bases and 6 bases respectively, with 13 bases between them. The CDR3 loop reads CASSTTGGGQPQHF. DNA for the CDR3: TGTGCCAGTAGTACCACCGGGGGGGGTCAGCCCCAGCATTTT.

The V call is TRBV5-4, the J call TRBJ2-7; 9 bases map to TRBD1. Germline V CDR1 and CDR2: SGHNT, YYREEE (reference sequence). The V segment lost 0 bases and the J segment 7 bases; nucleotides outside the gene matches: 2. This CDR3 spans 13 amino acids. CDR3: CASSLDRGREQYF. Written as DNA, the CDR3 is TGTGCCAGCAGCTTGGACAGGGGGCGTGAGCAGTACTTC.

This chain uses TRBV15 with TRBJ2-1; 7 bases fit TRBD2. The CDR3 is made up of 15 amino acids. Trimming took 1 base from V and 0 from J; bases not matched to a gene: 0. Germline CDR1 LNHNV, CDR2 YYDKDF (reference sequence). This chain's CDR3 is CATSRGTSSYNEQFF. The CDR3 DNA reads TGTGCCACCAGCAGAGGGACTAGCTCCTACAATGAGCAGTTCTTC.

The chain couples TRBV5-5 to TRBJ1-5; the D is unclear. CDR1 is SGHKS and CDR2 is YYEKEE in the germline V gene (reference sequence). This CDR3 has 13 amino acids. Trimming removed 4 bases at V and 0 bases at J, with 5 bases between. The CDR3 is CASSVSSNQPQHF. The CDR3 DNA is TGTGCCAGCAGCGTTAGTAGCAATCAGCCCCAGCATTTT.

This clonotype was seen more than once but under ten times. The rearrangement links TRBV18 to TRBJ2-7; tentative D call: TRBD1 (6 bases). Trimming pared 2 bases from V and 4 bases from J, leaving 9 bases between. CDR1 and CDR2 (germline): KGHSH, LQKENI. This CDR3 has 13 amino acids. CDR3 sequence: CASSPGGGYEQYF. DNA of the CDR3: TGTGCCAGCTCACCAGGGGGCGGGTACGAGCAGTACTTC.

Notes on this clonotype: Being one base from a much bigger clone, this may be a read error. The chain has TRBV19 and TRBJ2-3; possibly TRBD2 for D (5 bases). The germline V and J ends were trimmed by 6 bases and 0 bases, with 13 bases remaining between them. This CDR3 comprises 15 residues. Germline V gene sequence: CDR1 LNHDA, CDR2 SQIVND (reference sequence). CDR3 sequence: CASSPWTGSTDTQYF. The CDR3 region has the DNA TGTGCCAGTAGCCCCTGGACGGGAAGCACAGATACGCAGTATTTT.

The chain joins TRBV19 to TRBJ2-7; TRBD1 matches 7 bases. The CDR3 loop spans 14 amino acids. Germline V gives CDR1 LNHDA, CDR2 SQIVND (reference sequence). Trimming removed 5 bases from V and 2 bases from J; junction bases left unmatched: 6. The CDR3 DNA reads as TGTGCCAGTAGTGCGAGGGACAGTCCCTACGAGCAGTACGTC. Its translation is CASSARDSPYEQYV.

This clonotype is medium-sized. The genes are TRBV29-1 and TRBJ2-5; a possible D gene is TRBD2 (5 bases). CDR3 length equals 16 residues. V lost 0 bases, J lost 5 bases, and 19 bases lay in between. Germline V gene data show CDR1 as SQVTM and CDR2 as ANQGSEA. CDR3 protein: CSVEDWGEGLYETQYF. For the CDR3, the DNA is TGCAGCGTTGAAGATTGGGGAGAGGGTCTATACGAGACCCAGTACTTC.

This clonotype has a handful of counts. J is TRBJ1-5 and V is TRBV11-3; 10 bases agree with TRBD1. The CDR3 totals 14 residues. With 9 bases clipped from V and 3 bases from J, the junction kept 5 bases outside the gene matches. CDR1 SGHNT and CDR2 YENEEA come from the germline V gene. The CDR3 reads CASDRGPHNQPQHF. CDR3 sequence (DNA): TGTGCCAGTGACAGGGGGCCCCACAATCAGCCCCAGCATTTT.

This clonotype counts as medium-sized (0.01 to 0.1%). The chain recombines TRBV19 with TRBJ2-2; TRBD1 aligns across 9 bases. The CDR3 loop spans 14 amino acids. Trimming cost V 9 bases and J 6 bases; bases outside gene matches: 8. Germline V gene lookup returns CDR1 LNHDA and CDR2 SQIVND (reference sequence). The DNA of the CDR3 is TGTGCCAGCCGGACAGGGGTAAAAGCCGGGGAGCTGTTTTTT. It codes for CASRTGVKAGELFF.

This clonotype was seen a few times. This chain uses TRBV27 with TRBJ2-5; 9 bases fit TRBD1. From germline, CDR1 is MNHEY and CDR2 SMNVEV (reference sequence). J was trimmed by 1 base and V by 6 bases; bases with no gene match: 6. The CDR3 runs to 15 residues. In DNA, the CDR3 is TGTGCCAGCAGCCCGACAGGGGGAAGCCAAGAGACCCAGTACTTC. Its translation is CASSPTGGSQETQYF.

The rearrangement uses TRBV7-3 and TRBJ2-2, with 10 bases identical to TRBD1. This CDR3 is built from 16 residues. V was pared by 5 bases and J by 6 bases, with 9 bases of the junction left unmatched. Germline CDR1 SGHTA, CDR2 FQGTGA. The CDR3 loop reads CASSPAGQGLAGELFF. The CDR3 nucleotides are TGTGCCAGCAGCCCAGCGGGACAGGGGTTAGCCGGGGAGCTGTTTTTT.

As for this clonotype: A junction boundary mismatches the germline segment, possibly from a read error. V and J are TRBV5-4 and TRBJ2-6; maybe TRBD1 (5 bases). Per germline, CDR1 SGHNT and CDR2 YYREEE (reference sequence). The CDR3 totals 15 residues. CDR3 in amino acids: CASRLAGFGANVLTF. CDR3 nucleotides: TGTGCCAGCAGATTGGCAGGGTTCGGGGCCAACGTCCTGACTTTC.

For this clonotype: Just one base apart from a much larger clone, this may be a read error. CDR3 in amino acids: CASSMGGRTSVFTDTQYF. In nucleotides, the CDR3 is TGTGCCAGTAGTATGGGGGGGAGGACTAGCGTGTTCACAGATACGCAGTATTTT. V is TRBV19 and J is TRBJ2-3; 9 bases are shared with TRBD2. V lost 3 bases and J lost 2; bases outside the gene matches: 12. The CDR3 runs to 18 residues. The germline V gene has CDR1 LNHDA and CDR2 SQIVND (reference sequence).

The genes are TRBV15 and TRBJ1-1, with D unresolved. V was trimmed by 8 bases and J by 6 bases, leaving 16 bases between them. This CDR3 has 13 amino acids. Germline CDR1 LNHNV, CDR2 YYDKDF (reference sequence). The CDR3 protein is CATAPEGGAEAFF. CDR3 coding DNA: TGTGCCACCGCCCCCGAGGGTGGTGCTGAAGCTTTCTTT.

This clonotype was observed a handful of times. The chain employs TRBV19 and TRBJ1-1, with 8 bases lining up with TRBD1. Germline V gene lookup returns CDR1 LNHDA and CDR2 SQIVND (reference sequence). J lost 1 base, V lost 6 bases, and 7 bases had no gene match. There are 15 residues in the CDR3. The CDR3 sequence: CASREAGGGNTEAFF. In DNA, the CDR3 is TGTGCCAGTAGGGAGGCAGGGGGCGGGAACACTGAAGCTTTCTTT.